This TCR beta chain derives from a study of blood T cells in healthy people across ages. Comments on this clonotype: Its target is unknown.

V was trimmed by 0 bases and J by 8 bases, leaving 17 bases between them. CDR3 size: 16 residues. Germline V gives CDR1 SGHNT, CDR2 YENEEA. It was with a sample-barcoded 5' primer and a J-beta primer mix that a second PCR of about 7 to 12 cycles was run. MiXCR was run by TCRdb on the 5' RACE reads, yielding one entry per CDR3 protein. The profile shows 850,000 or so distinct CDR3 sequences, 29% of them singletons. Regarding the study as a whole: Investigators viewed diversity estimates from one million T cells as underestimates, the study reported. Relative to aged donors, long-lived donors carried more naive CD4+ cells and displayed higher diversity.

Material: blood. The V call is TRBV11-3, the J call TRBJ2-1; D may be TRBD1 (5 bases). The sequence was collected from a woman older than 75 in good health. CDR3 bases: TGTGCCAGCAGCTTAGATCGCTCAGGGCTTTTTCATGAGCAGTTCTTC. It is translated as CASSLDRSGLFHEQFF.